This entry is about one T cell receptor beta chain. The antigen is unknown. From the RT-PCR reads, TCRdb called clonotypes with MiXCR, one entry per CDR3 protein. The sample consists of 1,100 to 1,500 distinct CDR3 sequences, 84% of them appearing once. These data come from a study of yellow fever vaccine responses in identical twins. General study points: In identical twins, vaccine T cell responses appeared partly shared and partly individual.

This CDR3 is 16 amino acids long. Germline V gene sequence: CDR1 SGHVS, CDR2 FNYEAQ. V dropped 1 base and J dropped 1 base, with 11 bases sitting between them. The genes are TRBV7-6 and TRBJ1-5; unclear D gene. The clonotype comes from a woman aged 18-30 years who received the yellow fever vaccine. Source: T cells from blood (PBMCs), unsorted or a sorted subset (not recorded which), taken before or after yellow fever vaccination (not recorded which). CDR3 bases: TGTGCCAGCAGCTTAGAGGTGGGCCGCAGCAATCAGCCCCAGCATTTT. This sequence encodes CASSLEVGRSNQPQHF.